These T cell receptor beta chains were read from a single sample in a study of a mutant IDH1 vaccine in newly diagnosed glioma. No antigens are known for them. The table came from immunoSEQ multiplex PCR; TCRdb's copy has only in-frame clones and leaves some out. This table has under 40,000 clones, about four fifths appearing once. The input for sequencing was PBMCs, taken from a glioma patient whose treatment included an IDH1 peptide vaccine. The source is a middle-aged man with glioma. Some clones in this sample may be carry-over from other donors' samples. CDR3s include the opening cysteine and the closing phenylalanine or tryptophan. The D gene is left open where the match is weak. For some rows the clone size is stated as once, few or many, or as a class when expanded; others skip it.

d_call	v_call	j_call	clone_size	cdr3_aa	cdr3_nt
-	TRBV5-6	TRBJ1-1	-	CASSLAEHTEAFF	TGTGCCAGCAGCTTGGCCGAACACACTGAAGCTTTCTTT
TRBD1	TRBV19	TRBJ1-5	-	CASSITGGERQPQHF	TGTGCCAGTAGTATTACAGGGGGGGAGCGGCAGCCCCAGCATTTT
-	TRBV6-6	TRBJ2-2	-	CASSKPGPTDTGELFF	TGTGCCAGCAGTAAACCGGGACCCACGGACACCGGGGAGCTGTTTTTT
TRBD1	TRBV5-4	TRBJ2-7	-	CASSPGSGTGDGEQYF	TGTGCCAGCAGCCCCGGTTCCGGGACAGGGGACGGCGAGCAGTACTTC
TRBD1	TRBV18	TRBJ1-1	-	CATGGKNTEAFF	TGTGCCACAGGGGGGAAGAACACTGAAGCTTTCTTT
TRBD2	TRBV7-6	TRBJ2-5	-	CASSLGLAGGETQYF	TGTGCCAGCAGCCTCGGACTAGCGGGGGGGGAGACCCAGTACTTC
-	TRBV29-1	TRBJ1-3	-	CSVTHGNTIYF	TGCAGCGTAACCCATGGAAACACCATATATTTT
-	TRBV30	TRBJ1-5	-	CAWSVGGNQPQHF	TGTGCCTGGAGTGTAGGGGGCAATCAGCCCCAGCATTTT
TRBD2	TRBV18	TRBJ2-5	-	CASSPGTTQETQYF	TGTGCCAGCTCACCCGGGACTACGCAAGAGACCCAGTACTTC
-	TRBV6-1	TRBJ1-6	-	CASSEAGAGVNSPLHF	TGTGCCAGCAGTGAAGCCGGGGCAGGGGTTAATTCACCCCTCCACTTT
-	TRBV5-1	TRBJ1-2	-	CASSPEGTTNYGYTF	TGCGCCAGCAGCCCGGAAGGGACTACTAACTATGGCTACACCTTC
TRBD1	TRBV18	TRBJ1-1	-	CASSPQGQGATEAFF	TGTGCCAGCTCACCACAGGGCCAGGGGGCCACTGAAGCTTTCTTT
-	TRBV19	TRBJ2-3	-	CASSPRLADTQYF	TGTGCCAGTAGTCCCCGGTTGGCAGATACGCAGTATTTT
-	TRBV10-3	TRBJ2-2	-	CAISEVNTGELFF	TGTGCCATCAGTGAGGTGAACACCGGGGAGCTGTTTTTT
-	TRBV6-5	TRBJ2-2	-	CASSSSTGELFF	TGTGCCAGCAGTTCCTCCACCGGGGAGCTGTTTTTT
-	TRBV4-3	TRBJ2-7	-	CASSQDWTSYEQYF	TGCGCCAGCAGCCAAGATTGGACCTCCTACGAGCAGTACTTC
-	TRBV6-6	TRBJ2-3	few	CASSYLSTDTQYF	TGTGCCAGCAGTTACCTGTCCACAGATACGCAGTATTTT
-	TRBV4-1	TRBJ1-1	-	CASSLWTDYNTEAFF	TGCGCCAGCAGCCTGTGGACGGACTATAACACTGAAGCTTTCTTT
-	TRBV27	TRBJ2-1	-	CASSSLGTYNEQFF	TGTGCCAGCAGTTCCCTAGGGACCTACAATGAGCAGTTCTTC
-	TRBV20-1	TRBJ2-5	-	CSAGGVTQYF	TGCAGTGCGGGGGGTGTGACCCAGTACTTC
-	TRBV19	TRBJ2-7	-	CASSISQGYEQYF	TGTGCCAGTAGTATTTCACAGGGCTACGAGCAGTACTTC
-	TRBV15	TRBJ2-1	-	CATSRAIYINEQFF	TGTGCCACCAGCAGAGCTATCTACATTAATGAGCAGTTCTTC
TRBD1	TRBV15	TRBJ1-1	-	CATSTPTGVNTEAFF	TGTGCCACCAGCACGCCGACAGGGGTGAACACTGAAGCTTTCTTT
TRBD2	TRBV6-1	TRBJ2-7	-	CASIGTSGGLEQYF	TGTGCCAGCATCGGGACTAGCGGGGGGTTAGAGCAGTACTTC
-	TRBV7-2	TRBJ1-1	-	CASSSQGGTEAFF	TGTGCCAGCAGCTCCCAGGGCGGGACTGAAGCTTTCTTT
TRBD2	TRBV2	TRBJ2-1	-	CASDGTSGYNEQFF	TGTGCCAGCGACGGGACTAGCGGCTACAATGAGCAGTTCTTC
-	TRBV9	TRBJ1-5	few	CASSNDWGSQPQHF	TGTGCCAGCAGCAATGACTGGGGCAGTCAGCCCCAGCATTTT
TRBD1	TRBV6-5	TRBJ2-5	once	CASSYGTGKETQYF	TGTGCCAGCAGTTACGGGACAGGAAAAGAGACCCAGTACTTC
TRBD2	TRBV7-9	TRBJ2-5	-	CASSLVAGGETQYF	TGTGCCAGCAGCTTAGTAGCGGGGGGAGAGACCCAGTACTTC
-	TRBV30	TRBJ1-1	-	CAWSGPRESEAFF	TGTGCCTGGAGTGGGCCCAGGGAGTCTGAAGCTTTCTTT
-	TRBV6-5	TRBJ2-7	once	CASSYRGIRVHEQYF	TGTGCCAGCAGTTACCGTGGGATCAGGGTTCACGAGCAGTACTTC